This TCR beta chain was captured in a study of T cells after yellow fever vaccination. The study, taken as a whole, reports: Once the booster was given, most primary-vaccination clones reappeared, at about 96% for CD4 and more than 85% for CD8.

This clonotype was seen a few times. Antigen: not known. TCRdb reanalysed the 5' RACE reads using MiXCR and keeps one entry per CDR3 protein. The repertoire holds hundreds of thousands of distinct CDR3 sequences, with approximately 12% as singletons. This material consisted of PBMCs, taken on the day of the yellow fever booster vaccination. This TCR came from a man younger than 40 who received the YFV17D yellow fever vaccine.

Here the CDR3 reads CASTGYYGYTF. The DNA of the CDR3 is TGTGCCAGCACCGGATACTATGGCTACACCTTC. The chain combines TRBV6-2 or TRBV6-3 with TRBJ1-2, with D hard to call. This CDR3 region has 11 residues. Germline V gene sequence: CDR1 MNHEY, CDR2 SVGEGT. Trimming pared 7 bases from V and 3 bases from J, leaving 6 bases between.